A single sample is the source of the 22 T cell receptor beta chains below, sequenced in a study of blood T cell repertoires in COVID-19. Using immunoSEQ multiplex PCR, the repertoire was profiled, and TCRdb retains in-frame clones only, with some absent. Of just over 250,000 clones in the sample, about 88% were seen once. Specimen: PBMCs or T cells enriched from blood (not recorded which). These receptors were obtained from a young man with acute COVID-19.

The chain uses TRBV29-1 and TRBJ2-5; no definite D call. V was cut by 7 bases and J by 3 bases, with 12 bases left in between. Germline CDR1 is SQVTM and CDR2 is ANQGSEA. CDR3 length equals 12 residues. This chain's CDR3 is CSAVVQEETQYF. CDR3 coding DNA: TGCAGCGCAGTGGTCCAGGAAGAGACCCAGTACTTC.

In this sample, this clone turned up a few times. The rearrangement uses TRBV20-1 and TRBJ2-1, with TRBD2 matching over 9 bases. The CDR3 covers 11 residues. Unmatched junction bases numbered 12, after V lost 8 bases and J lost 16 bases. The germline CDR1 and CDR2 sequences are DFQATT and SNEGSKA (reference sequence). In DNA, the CDR3 is TGCAGTACCTGGGCGGGGGGGCTTAAATTCTTC. Its translation is CSTWAGGLKFF.

The chain couples TRBV11-1 to TRBJ1-1, with a possible D match to TRBD1 (5 bases). The CDR3 totals 15 residues. V was shortened by 5 bases and J by 5 bases, with 18 bases between the two germline ends. Germline V gene lookup returns CDR1 SGHAT and CDR2 FQDESV (reference sequence). DNA for the CDR3: TGTGCCAGCAGCCCCCAGGGACTAATTAGGACTGAAGCTTTCTTT. It specifies CASSPQGLIRTEAFF.

This rearrangement joins TRBV7-2 to TRBJ2-5; D remains unclear. With 5 bases removed from V and 5 bases from J, the gap between germline ends came to 15 bases. The germline gives CDR1 SGHTA, CDR2 FQGNSA. This CDR3 contains 14 residues. CDR3 in DNA: TGTGCCAGCAGCCCCCTCGGGTTGATGGAGACCCAGTACTTC. This translates into CASSPLGLMETQYF.

The chain is built from TRBV18 and TRBJ2-2, with a weak D call TRBD2 (6 bases). The CDR3 covers 17 residues. Trimming stripped 4 bases from V and 0 bases from J, with 15 bases between. CDR1 is KGHSH, CDR2 LQKENI, per germline. The CDR3 DNA reads TGTGCCAGCTCACGGATTGAAACGGGAGCGAACACCGGGGAGCTGTTTTTT. This sequence encodes CASSRIETGANTGELFF.

The chain uses TRBV18 and TRBJ2-1; 13 bases map to TRBD2. Trimming took 0 bases from V and 8 from J; bases not matched to a gene: 7. Germline CDR1 and CDR2: KGHSH and LQKENI. This CDR3 comprises 17 residues. As DNA, the CDR3 is TGTGCCAGCTCACCACCGGTACTAGCGGGAGGGCCGGATGAGCAGTTCTTC. It yields the protein CASSPPVLAGGPDEQFF.

The V gene is TRBV19, the J gene TRBJ2-5; 9 bases agree with TRBD1. The ends lost 8 bases at V and 8 bases at J; junction bases unmatched: 9. The germline V gene encodes CDR1 LNHDA and CDR2 SQIVND (reference sequence). There are 13 residues in the CDR3. The CDR3 DNA follows: TGTGCCAGTTCCGAGGACAGGGGACGCACCCAGTACTTC. Translated: CASSEDRGRTQYF.

The chain joins TRBV3-1 (or the pseudogene TRBV3-2) to TRBJ1-1; D possibly corresponds to TRBD1 (6 bases). V was shortened by 2 bases and J by 0 bases, with 10 bases between the two germline ends. The germline V gene encodes CDR1 LGHDT and CDR2 YNNKEL (reference sequence). This CDR3 is 15 amino acids long. CDR3 sequence reads: CASSQNRDMNTEAFF. The CDR3 DNA is TGTGCCAGCAGCCAAAACAGGGATATGAACACTGAAGCTTTCTTT.

V is TRBV11-2 and J is TRBJ2-3, with D maybe TRBD1 (7 bases). The CDR3 is 19 residues long. Trimming stripped 5 bases from V and 9 bases from J, with 33 bases between. The germline V gene encodes CDR1 SGHAT and CDR2 FQNNGV. CDR3 residues: CASSPFRAFAGQQTITQYF. In DNA form, the CDR3 reads TGTGCCAGCAGCCCATTTCGGGCTTTCGCGGGACAGCAGACGATAACGCAGTATTTT. The variable domain in full, with the rest retrieved from reference TRBV11-2 and TRBJ2-3, is EAGVAQSPRYKIIEKRQSVAFWCNPISGHATLYWYQQILGQGPKLLIQFQNNGVVDDSQLPKDRFSAERLKGVDSTLKIQPAKLEDSAVYLCASSPFRAFAGQQTITQYFGPGTRLTVL.

In its sample, this clone was seen a few times. The chain is built from TRBV5-4 and TRBJ2-2, with 7 bases that match TRBD1. Germline-derived CDR1 and CDR2 are SGHNT and YYREEE (reference sequence). J lost 5 bases, V lost 4 bases, and 5 bases had no gene match. This CDR3 contains 14 residues. In DNA form, the CDR3 reads TGTGCCAGCAGCACCCGGACAGGTACCGGGGAGCTGTTTTTT. Amino acids: CASSTRTGTGELFF.

The chain uses TRBV27 and TRBJ1-5; no clear D. There are 15 residues in the CDR3. Trimming removed 4 bases from V and 4 bases from J, with 14 bases in between. Germline CDR1 is MNHEY and CDR2 is SMNVEV (reference sequence). The CDR3 DNA follows: TGTGCCAGCAGTTCACTACCTTGGAGAAATCAGCCCCAGCATTTT. Protein: CASSSLPWRNQPQHF.

The chain is built from TRBV12-3 or TRBV12-4 and TRBJ2-5, with a weak D call TRBD1 (5 bases). CDR3 length equals 13 residues. Trimming removed 8 bases from V and 4 bases from J, with 14 bases in between. CDR3 amino acids: CASASGQGETQYF. The CDR3, as DNA: TGTGCCAGCGCGTCAGGGCAGGGAGAGACCCAGTACTTC.

The chain is built from TRBV19 and TRBJ1-2; 8 nucleotides align to TRBD1. V shed 3 bases, J shed 3 bases, and the junction held 3 bases outside the gene matches. The CDR3 totals 14 residues. The germline V gene encodes CDR1 LNHDA and CDR2 SQIVND (reference sequence). CDR3 sequence reads: CASSIQGADYGYTF. The CDR3 coding sequence is TGTGCCAGTAGTATTCAGGGGGCAGACTATGGCTACACCTTC.

V usage is TRBV6-1 and J usage is TRBJ2-5; unclear D gene. Germline V gene data show CDR1 as MNHNS and CDR2 as SASEGT. The CDR3 is made up of 16 amino acids. The ends were cut back, 0 bases at V and 4 bases at J, with 15 bases in the middle. CDR3: CASSEALGGSLETQYF. Written as DNA, the CDR3 is TGTGCCAGCAGTGAAGCGCTAGGTGGCAGCCTAGAGACCCAGTACTTC.

The chain carries TRBV5-6 and TRBJ2-5; TRBD2 is a possible D gene (6 bases). The CDR3 is 15 amino acids. The germline gives CDR1 SGHDT, CDR2 YYEEEE. The ends were cut back, 4 bases at V and 2 bases at J, with 15 bases in the middle. In DNA form, the CDR3 reads TGTGCCAGCAGCCCCGCAATGCGGGGACAAGAGACCCAGTACTTC. This translates into CASSPAMRGQETQYF.

The chain uses TRBV2 and TRBJ1-1, with 9 bases aligning to TRBD1. The V gene end was trimmed by 6 bases and the J gene end by 3 bases; junction bases not matched to a gene: 5. The CDR3 length is 14 residues. Germline V gene lookup returns CDR1 SNHLY and CDR2 FYNNEI. As DNA, the CDR3 is TGTGCCAGCAGGGCACAGGGGGCTGACACTGAAGCTTTCTTT. Translated: CASRAQGADTEAFF.

The chain links TRBV2 to TRBJ2-3; TRBD1 matches 9 bases. This CDR3 is 12 amino acids long. The germline CDR1 and CDR2 sequences are SNHLY and FYNNEI. Trimming cost V 11 bases and J 2 bases; bases outside gene matches: 2. CDR3: CAGDRDTDTQYF. The CDR3 nucleotides read TGTGCCGGGGACAGGGACACAGATACGCAGTATTTT.

This clone was recorded once. As DNA, the CDR3 is TGTGCCAGCAGTTCCTTAGCGGACCAGTACTTC. Protein sequence: CASSSLADQYF. V and J are TRBV6-5 and TRBJ2-5, with a tentative D call TRBD2 (6 bases). The length of the CDR3 is 11 residues. V was shortened by 4 bases and J by 10 bases, with 10 bases between the two germline ends. Germline CDR1 and CDR2: MNHEY and SVGAGI.

Comments on this clone: At the DNA level, this CDR3 is encoded by other sequences in the same sample as well. The chain couples TRBV6-2 or TRBV6-3 to TRBJ2-2; TRBD1 agrees at 10 bases. The junction had 3 bases not matched to a gene; V was cut back by 3 bases and J by 2 bases. This CDR3 is built from 16 residues. CDR1 MNHEY and CDR2 SVGEGT come from the germline V gene. The CDR3: CASSYGDRGNTGELFF. The CDR3 DNA is TGTGCCAGCAGTTATGGGGACAGGGGAAACACCGGGGAGCTGTTTTTT.

The chain employs TRBV15 and TRBJ1-1; D is undetermined. V shed 0 bases and J shed 1 base, with 12 bases lying between them. The CDR3 covers 16 residues. CDR1 and CDR2 (germline): LNHNV, YYDKDF (reference sequence). This chain's CDR3 is CATSRDQGVGNTEAFF. DNA of the CDR3: TGTGCCACCAGCAGAGATCAAGGAGTCGGGAACACTGAAGCTTTCTTT.

V and J are TRBV25-1 and TRBJ2-7; D might be TRBD2 (6 bases). The CDR3 loop spans 11 amino acids. Germline lookup yields CDR1 MGHDK and CDR2 SYGVNS. The V gene lost 8 bases and the J gene lost 3 bases, with 8 bases spanning the gap. The CDR3 DNA reads TGTGCCAGCTCGGGACTCTACGAGCAGTACGTC. Translation gives CASSGLYEQYV.

The chain combines TRBV6-5 with TRBJ2-2; D may be TRBD1 (5 bases). Germline CDR1 reads MNHEY; CDR2 reads SVGAGI. Trimming took off 8 bases at V and 6 bases at J, with 19 bases between the two ends. The length of the CDR3 is 15 residues. CDR3: CASRLGRRLAGELFF. CDR3 nucleotide sequence: TGTGCCAGCCGACTGGGGCGGCGGTTGGCCGGGGAGCTGTTTTTT.